This T cell receptor (beta chain) originates from a study of T cells after yellow fever vaccination. General study points: Among primary-vaccination clones, most reappeared after the booster, at approximately 97% for CD4 and approximately 90% for CD8.

In the case of this clonotype: Antigen: not known.

Synthesis of TCR cDNA relied on 5'RACE template switching, which attached a universal primer site and UMIs. TCRdb passed the 5' RACE reads through MiXCR, listing each CDR3 protein once. The sample shows roughly 350,000 distinct CDR3 sequences, about 4% of them seen only once. Trimming stripped 4 bases from V and 6 bases from J, with 25 bases between. This CDR3 has 18 amino acids. The germline V gene encodes CDR1 SGHAT and CDR2 FQNNGV. This clonotype was obtained from a man between 18 and 29 years old who received the YFV17D yellow fever vaccine. Sequences were derived from PBMCs, sampled 5 days after the yellow fever booster vaccination. The chain has TRBV11-2 and TRBJ1-3; no clear D. CDR3 DNA sequence: TGTGCCAGCAGCTCCTACAGTCTTAGACTCACTCTGGCAAACACCATATATTTT. It specifies CASSSYSLRLTLANTIYF.